The 20 T cell receptor beta chains in this list originate from one sample, sequenced in a study of PD-L1 blockade in urothelial cancer. This sample's time point: pretreatment peripheral blood. The table came from immunoSEQ multiplex PCR; TCRdb's copy has only in-frame clones and leaves some out. Altogether some 71,000 clones are present, just under 85% being singletons, with the ten largest covering about 6.7%. This sample comprised PBMCs, obtained around atezolizumab (anti-PD-L1) treatment. All receptors derive from a man in his forties or fifties with urothelial cancer.

The chain carries TRBV5-1 and TRBJ2-3; 8 bases fit TRBD2. Germline V gene data show CDR1 as SGHRS and CDR2 as YFSETQ. The CDR3 length is 14 residues. V shed 4 bases and J 6 bases; nucleotides not matched to a gene: 7. The CDR3, as DNA: TGCGCCAGCAGCACCCGACTAGCGTCGGATACGCAGTATTTT. Protein sequence: CASSTRLASDTQYF.

The rearrangement links TRBV7-2 to TRBJ1-1; 7 nucleotides match TRBD1. This CDR3 contains 13 residues. The ends lost 4 bases at V and 5 bases at J; junction bases unmatched: 4. Germline CDR1 and CDR2: SGHTA and FQGNSA. The CDR3 reads CASSSTGRTEAFF. Here the CDR3 DNA reads TGTGCCAGCAGCTCGACAGGGCGGACTGAAGCTTTCTTT.

The chain joins TRBV19 to TRBJ2-3, with D perhaps matching TRBD1 (5 bases). CDR3 length: 15 residues. Trimming removed 1 base at V and 2 bases at J, with 10 bases between. Germline lookup yields CDR1 LNHDA and CDR2 SQIVND (reference sequence). CDR3 sequence reads: CASSIAAGFTDTQYF. DNA of the CDR3: TGTGCCAGTAGTATAGCCGCAGGGTTCACAGATACGCAGTATTTT.

DNA of the CDR3: TGTGCCAGCAGCGCCGGACTAGCGGGAGGTTTCTACGAGCAGTACTTC. This translates into CASSAGLAGGFYEQYF. This chain uses TRBV9 with TRBJ2-7, with TRBD2 matching over 14 bases. The trim removed 3 bases at V and 3 bases at J, leaving 5 bases unmatched. Germline CDR1 and CDR2: SGDLS and YYNGEE. The CDR3 sequence is 16 residues long.

A single count supports this clone. The gene calls are TRBV2 and TRBJ2-2, with D tentatively TRBD2 (5 bases). There are 15 residues in the CDR3. Germline values: CDR1 SNHLY, CDR2 FYNNEI. V lost 6 bases to trimming and J lost 0 bases, with 11 bases between them. CDR3 nucleotides: TGTGCCAGCAGGGTTCCCGGGACGAACACCGGGGAGCTGTTTTTT. This sequence encodes CASRVPGTNTGELFF.

This rearrangement joins TRBV4-1 to TRBJ2-5, with a tentative D call TRBD2 (5 bases). CDR3 size: 15 residues. V lost 3 bases to trimming and J lost 4 bases, with 15 bases between them. The V gene's germline CDR1 is MGHRA and CDR2 YSYEKL. The CDR3 sequence is CASSQTSPAGETQYF. The CDR3 nucleotides read TGCGCCAGCAGCCAGACTTCCCCCGCGGGAGAGACCCAGTACTTC.

This chain joins TRBV27 and TRBJ1-2, with 8 nucleotides matching TRBD1. Germline-derived CDR1 and CDR2 are MNHEY and SMNVEV (reference sequence). V was clipped by 8 bases and J by 7 bases; unmatched bases: 12. The CDR3 is 14 residues long. The CDR3 here is CASRSDRGFGGYTF. CDR3 coding DNA: TGTGCCAGCCGATCCGACAGGGGTTTCGGTGGCTACACCTTC.

V and J are TRBV30 and TRBJ1-2; D is ambiguous. Trimming pared 8 bases from V and 8 bases from J, leaving 15 bases between. The CDR3 is 11 amino acids. The V gene's germline CDR1 is GTSNPN and CDR2 SVGIG (reference sequence). This chain's CDR3 is CAGPGGRGYTF. DNA for the CDR3: TGTGCCGGCCCAGGCGGGCGGGGCTACACCTTC. The full variable domain, completed using reference TRBV30 and TRBJ1-2, is SQTIHQWPATLVQPVGSPLSLECTVEGTSNPNLYWYRQAAGRGLQLLFYSVGIGQISSEVPQNLSASRPQDRQFILSSKKLLLSDSGFYLCAGPGGRGYTFGSGTRLTVV.

This chain joins TRBV19 and TRBJ2-1; D may be TRBD2 (5 bases). V dropped 3 bases and J dropped 5 bases, with 20 bases sitting between them. Germline V CDR1 and CDR2: LNHDA, SQIVND (reference sequence). This CDR3 comprises 17 residues. The CDR3 DNA sequence: TGTGCCAGTAGTATCCTCTGGGTGAGGGAGAACAACAATGAGCAGTTCTTC. Its protein is CASSILWVRENNNEQFF.

This clone has at least ten counts. This chain uses TRBV7-9 with TRBJ2-3, with TRBD2 identical over 11 bases. J gave up 2 bases and V 6 bases, and 4 bases lay outside the gene matches. Germline CDR1 reads SEHNR; CDR2 reads FQNEAQ (reference sequence). The CDR3 contains 15 residues. CDR3 sequence (DNA): TGTGCCAGCAGTAGTAGCGGGAGGGCCACAGATACGCAGTATTTT. Its protein product is CASSSSGRATDTQYF.

J is TRBJ1-5 and V is TRBV29-1; unclear D gene. Trimming shortened V by 0 bases and J by 7 bases, and 10 bases separated the two germline ends. The germline V gene has CDR1 SQVTM and CDR2 ANQGSEA. The CDR3 loop spans 13 amino acids. Here the CDR3 reads CSVEDAPRQPQHF. The CDR3 bases are TGCAGCGTTGAAGATGCCCCGCGGCAGCCCCAGCATTTT. The full variable domain, rest sourced from reference TRBV29-1 and TRBJ1-5, is SAVISQKPSRDICQRGTSLTIQCQVDSQVTMMFWYRQQPGQSLTLIATANQGSEATYESGFVIDKFPISRPNLTFSTLTVSNMSPEDSSIYLCSVEDAPRQPQHFGDGTRLSIL.

The V call is TRBV6-1, the J call TRBJ1-5; 8 bases match TRBD1. Germline CDR1 MNHNS, CDR2 SASEGT. J lost 4 bases, V lost 8 bases, and 7 bases had no gene match. The CDR3 has 14 residues. As DNA, the CDR3 is TGTGCCAGCGCTGGACAGGGTGGGAATCAGCCCCAGCATTTT. Protein sequence: CASAGQGGNQPQHF.

The J gene is TRBJ2-3, the V gene TRBV6-6, with TRBD1 as a possible D gene (5 bases). The germline V gene has CDR1 MNHNY and CDR2 SVGAGI (reference sequence). Trimming pared 6 bases from V and 2 bases from J, leaving 18 bases between. The CDR3 runs 16 residues. CDR3: CASSLREGKNTDTQYF. The CDR3 region has the DNA TGTGCCAGCAGCCTCAGGGAAGGGAAGAACACAGATACGCAGTATTTT.

The chain links TRBV6-5 to TRBJ2-7; TRBD2 matches 7 bases. Germline-derived CDR1 and CDR2 are MNHEY and SVGAGI. Unmatched junction bases numbered 9, after V lost 0 bases and J lost 7 bases. This CDR3 has 15 amino acids. The CDR3 is CASSYSGGGYGEQYF. The CDR3 region has the DNA TGTGCCAGCAGTTACTCTGGCGGGGGTTACGGTGAGCAGTACTTC.

The rearrangement links TRBV9 to TRBJ2-2; 11 nucleotides align to TRBD2. CDR1 and CDR2 from the germline V gene are SGDLS and YYNGEE. The CDR3 loop spans 15 amino acids. Trimming at V came to 3 bases and at J to 6 bases, leaving 4 bases not matched to a gene. CDR3 sequence reads: CASSEATSGAGELFF. CDR3 bases: TGTGCCAGCAGCGAGGCGACTAGCGGGGCCGGGGAGCTGTTTTTT.

The rearrangement uses TRBV11-2 and TRBJ2-1; D not certain. The CDR3 runs to 12 residues. CDR1 and CDR2 (germline): SGHAT, FQNNGV. Trimming cost V 0 bases and J 5 bases, with 2 bases left between them. The CDR3 spells CASSLDDNEQFF. DNA of the CDR3: TGTGCCAGCAGCTTAGACGACAATGAGCAGTTCTTC.

The gene calls are TRBV19 and TRBJ1-1; 7 bases agree with TRBD1. This CDR3 contains 12 residues. From germline, CDR1 is LNHDA and CDR2 SQIVND (reference sequence). J lost 1 base, V lost 7 bases, and 0 bases had no gene match. The CDR3 DNA reads as TGTGCCAGTAACAGGGGGAACACTGAAGCTTTCTTT. Encoded protein: CASNRGNTEAFF.

The chain's CDR3 is CASNSGTGGAYYGYTF. The DNA of the CDR3 is TGTGCCAGCAACTCCGGGACAGGGGGCGCCTATTATGGCTACACCTTC. V is TRBV28 and J is TRBJ1-2; TRBD1 aligns across 12 bases. This CDR3 is built from 16 residues. Germline CDR1 MDHEN, CDR2 SYDVKM. V was clipped by 7 bases and J by 5 bases; unmatched bases: 11.

J is TRBJ2-2 and V is TRBV4-1; D perhaps matches TRBD2 (5 bases). Germline CDR1 is MGHRA and CDR2 is YSYEKL. CDR3 length equals 14 residues. V lost 4 bases and J 6 bases, leaving 12 bases between the germline ends. This CDR3 reads CASSRTLVAGELFF. Here the CDR3 DNA reads TGCGCCAGCAGCCGCACACTAGTCGCCGGGGAGCTGTTTTTT.

The chain links TRBV27 to TRBJ2-7; D is unclear. V was pared by 6 bases and J by 5 bases, with 14 bases between. Germline lookup yields CDR1 MNHEY and CDR2 SMNVEV (reference sequence). The CDR3 runs 13 residues. The CDR3 is CASRFAVGNEQYF. CDR3 DNA sequence: TGTGCCAGCAGGTTTGCGGTTGGTAACGAGCAGTACTTC.